One sample yielded the 27 T cell receptor beta chains listed below, sequenced in a study of blood T cell repertoires in COVID-19. TCRdb keeps only in-frame clones here, not all; method: immunoSEQ multiplex PCR. The table lists some 360,000 clones, approximately 91% of them singletons. The sequenced sample was PBMCs or T cells enriched from blood (not recorded which). These receptors all come from a woman in her twenties or thirties who had been exposed to COVID-19.

The chain carries TRBV28 and TRBJ1-5; tentatively, D is TRBD1 (5 bases). Trimming removed 8 bases from V and 1 base from J, with 12 bases in between. This CDR3 spans 14 amino acids. Germline V lookup: CDR1 MDHEN, CDR2 SYDVKM. The CDR3 region has the DNA TGTGCCAGCGAATGGGGCGGAAGCAATCAGCCCCAGCATTTT. This encodes CASEWGGSNQPQHF.

V gene TRBV10-3 combines with J gene TRBJ1-5; 11 bases are a match to TRBD1. V shed 5 bases, J shed 7 bases, and the junction held 7 bases outside the gene matches. Germline loops: CDR1 ENHRY, CDR2 SYGVKD. The CDR3 has 15 amino acids. The CDR3 region is CAISFGQGAGQPQHF. The CDR3 nucleotides read TGTGCCATCAGTTTCGGACAGGGGGCAGGACAGCCCCAGCATTTT.

This clone has just one count. The chain links TRBV10-3 to TRBJ2-2, with 9 bases identical to TRBD1. CDR1 is ENHRY, CDR2 SYGVKD, per germline. The CDR3 has 18 residues. The junction had 18 bases not matched to a gene; V was cut back by 7 bases and J by 6 bases. The CDR3 sequence: CAINKPGTGRRTPGELFF. CDR3 nucleotide sequence: TGTGCCATCAACAAACCCGGGACAGGGAGACGAACACCCGGGGAGCTGTTTTTT.

The chain joins TRBV19 to TRBJ1-5, with 7 nucleotides matching TRBD1. Germline V gene lookup returns CDR1 LNHDA and CDR2 SQIVND (reference sequence). V trimming: 6 bases; J trimming: 11 bases; junction bases outside the gene matches: 4. This CDR3 has 11 amino acids. The CDR3 sequence is CASRNTGAQHF. The DNA of the CDR3 is TGTGCCAGTAGGAATACAGGGGCCCAGCATTTT.

J is TRBJ2-7 and V is TRBV10-1; D is unresolved. V dropped 4 bases and J dropped 7 bases, with 14 bases sitting between them. The CDR3 sequence is 13 residues long. Germline loops: CDR1 WNHNN, CDR2 SYGVQD (reference sequence). The CDR3 coding sequence is TGCGCCAGCAGTGCATCCGGTACGGTGGAGCAGTACTTC. It specifies CASSASGTVEQYF.

This chain uses TRBV9 with TRBJ1-1; TRBD1 agrees at 7 bases. Trimming at V came to 4 bases and at J to 0 bases, leaving 9 bases not matched to a gene. The CDR3 runs 16 residues. The V gene's germline CDR1 is SGDLS and CDR2 YYNGEE. The CDR3 coding sequence is TGTGCCAGCAGCCTACCGGTGGGGACAGTGAACACTGAAGCTTTCTTT. Amino acids: CASSLPVGTVNTEAFF.

This clone occurred once. This chain links TRBV7-3 with TRBJ2-1; 10 bases line up with TRBD2. J was trimmed by 7 bases and V by 2 bases; bases with no gene match: 8. The CDR3 runs to 16 residues. Per germline, CDR1 SGHTA and CDR2 FQGTGA. This chain's CDR3 is CASSLGSGRASNEQFF. CDR3 DNA sequence: TGTGCCAGCAGCTTAGGGAGCGGGAGGGCCAGTAATGAGCAGTTCTTC.

This clone was found a few times. The chain employs TRBV9 and TRBJ1-4; 11 nucleotides line up with TRBD1. The V segment lost 2 bases and the J segment 7 bases; nucleotides outside the gene matches: 4. Per the germline V gene, CDR1 is SGDLS and CDR2 is YYNGEE. This CDR3 has 15 amino acids. CDR3 nucleotide sequence: TGTGCCAGCAGCGTTGGACAGGGGGCGCGTGAAAAACTGTTTTTT. It translates to CASSVGQGAREKLFF.

This rearrangement joins TRBV18 to TRBJ1-4; 8 bases agree with TRBD1. Germline trimming cut 5 bases from V and 0 bases from J; bases unmatched to any gene: 8. Germline V lookup: CDR1 KGHSH, CDR2 LQKENI. The CDR3 totals 17 residues. The CDR3 region has the DNA TGTGCCAGCTCAGCAACGGGACAGGTTGCAACTAATGAAAAACTGTTTTTT. Translation gives CASSATGQVATNEKLFF. Full variable domain (outside the CDR3, taken from reference TRBV18 and TRBJ1-4): NAGVMQNPRHLVRRRGQEARLRCSPMKGHSHVYWYRQLPEEGLKFMVYLQKENIIDESGMPKERFSAEFPKEGPSILRIQQVVRGDSAAYFCASSATGQVATNEKLFFGSGTQLSVL.

The chain carries TRBV28 and TRBJ2-2; 9 bases align to TRBD1. V trimming: 7 bases; J trimming: 7 bases; junction bases outside the gene matches: 16. The CDR3 has 17 residues. The V gene's germline CDR1 is MDHEN and CDR2 SYDVKM. CDR3 in amino acids: CASNPTAGQGLFGELFF. The DNA for the CDR3 is TGTGCCAGCAATCCAACCGCGGGACAGGGACTATTCGGGGAGCTGTTTTTT.

CDR3 bases: TGTGCCAGTATGACGGCGACAGGAACAGGTGAAAAACTGTTTTTT. It encodes CASMTATGTGEKLFF. The V call is TRBV19, the J call TRBJ1-4, with D maybe TRBD1 (6 bases). With 7 bases removed from V and 7 bases from J, the gap between germline ends came to 19 bases. Germline lookup yields CDR1 LNHDA and CDR2 SQIVND (reference sequence). This CDR3 spans 15 amino acids. Filled out from reference TRBV19 and TRBJ1-4, the complete variable domain reads DGGITQSPKYLFRKEGQNVTLSCEQNLNHDAMYWYRQDPGQGLRLIYYSQIVNDFQKGDIAEGYSVSREKKESFPLTVTSAQKNPTAFYLCASMTATGTGEKLFFGSGTQLSVL.

This chain connects TRBV6-5 to TRBJ2-7; 8 nucleotides line up with TRBD1. The CDR3 is 15 residues long. Germline V lookup: CDR1 MNHEY, CDR2 SVGAGI. V trimming: 5 bases; J trimming: 3 bases; junction bases outside the gene matches: 9. This CDR3 reads CASSQRTGRNYEQYF. CDR3 bases: TGTGCCAGCAGTCAAAGGACAGGGAGGAACTACGAGCAGTACTTC.

The CDR3 loop reads CASSQDRQGTGYGYTF. The CDR3 region has the DNA TGCGCCAGCAGCCAAGACCGACAGGGGACAGGTTATGGCTACACCTTC. This chain joins TRBV4-1 and TRBJ1-2; 8 nucleotides line up with TRBD1. This CDR3 comprises 16 residues. The germline V gene encodes CDR1 MGHRA and CDR2 YSYEKL. The V gene end was trimmed by 0 bases and the J gene end by 5 bases; junction bases not matched to a gene: 8.

The V call is TRBV7-3, the J call TRBJ2-7; 11 positions match TRBD1. The germline V gene encodes CDR1 SGHTA and CDR2 FQGTGA. V shed 6 bases and J 4 bases; nucleotides not matched to a gene: 8. CDR3 size: 15 residues. The CDR3 coding sequence is TGTGCCAGCAGTCTGGACAGGGGGCTAACTTACGAGCAGTACTTC. Residues: CASSLDRGLTYEQYF.

V usage is TRBV19 and J usage is TRBJ2-7, with D perhaps TRBD1 (5 bases). The CDR3 is 14 residues long. CDR1 and CDR2 from the germline V gene are LNHDA and SQIVND (reference sequence). Trimming removed 4 bases at V and 2 bases at J, with 12 bases between. The CDR3 spells CASSKLTAPYEQYF. The CDR3 region has the DNA TGTGCCAGTAGTAAACTGACAGCTCCCTACGAGCAGTACTTC. Full variable domain (rest looked up from reference TRBV19 and TRBJ2-7): DGGITQSPKYLFRKEGQNVTLSCEQNLNHDAMYWYRQDPGQGLRLIYYSQIVNDFQKGDIAEGYSVSREKKESFPLTVTSAQKNPTAFYLCASSKLTAPYEQYFGPGTRLTVT.

The V and J genes are TRBV1 and TRBJ1-5. TRBV1 is a pseudogene segment. The CDR3 consists of 16 residues. The CDR3 loop is CTSNFRGATSNQPQHF. For the CDR3, the DNA is TGCACCAGCAATTTTCGGGGGGCGACTAGCAATCAGCCCCAGCATTTT.

This sequence joins TRBV6-6 and TRBJ2-2, with D perhaps matching TRBD1 (6 bases). The CDR3 is 16 amino acids. V dropped 6 bases and J dropped 1 base, with 15 bases sitting between them. Germline V CDR1 and CDR2: MNHNY, SVGAGI (reference sequence). The CDR3 is CASRPPSTGNTGELFF. CDR3 coding DNA: TGTGCCAGCAGACCTCCATCGACAGGGAACACCGGGGAGCTGTTTTTT.

The V call is TRBV24-1, the J call TRBJ2-3, with TRBD2 matching over 14 bases. The V gene end was trimmed by 7 bases and the J gene end by 5 bases; junction bases not matched to a gene: 7. The CDR3 is 16 residues long. Per germline, CDR1 KGHDR and CDR2 SFDVKD. CDR3 residues: CATSPRTSGRRDTQYF. Written as DNA, the CDR3 is TGTGCCACCAGCCCAAGGACTAGCGGGAGGAGAGATACGCAGTATTTT.

This clone was recorded a few times. The rearrangement uses TRBV19 and TRBJ1-6; D unresolved. CDR3 length equals 13 residues. From germline, CDR1 is LNHDA and CDR2 SQIVND (reference sequence). Between the trimmed V and J ends, which lost 6 bases and 7 bases, there was a span of 10 bases. The CDR3 is CASRRGDNSPLHF. Here the CDR3 DNA reads TGTGCCAGTAGGCGGGGAGACAATTCACCCCTCCACTTT.

The V and J genes are TRBV6-5 and TRBJ1-2, with D perhaps TRBD1 (6 bases). The CDR3 length is 10 residues. The V and J ends lost 10 bases and 9 bases respectively, with 12 bases between them. Per the germline V gene, CDR1 is MNHEY and CDR2 is SVGAGI. CDR3 amino acids: CAIGGLSYTF. The CDR3 DNA reads as TGTGCCATCGGGGGGCTTAGCTACACCTTC.

The V gene is TRBV12-3 or TRBV12-4, the J gene TRBJ1-5; D remains unclear. V was trimmed by 1 base and J by 7 bases, leaving 8 bases between them. The CDR3 has 13 amino acids. The CDR3 DNA is TGTGCCAGCAGTTTAGGGCCGAACCAGCCCCAGCATTTT. Protein product: CASSLGPNQPQHF.

V gene TRBV11-2 combines with J gene TRBJ2-2; 7 nucleotides match TRBD1. The CDR3 sequence is 18 residues long. J lost 1 base, V lost 5 bases, and 13 bases had no gene match. CDR1 SGHAT and CDR2 FQNNGV come from the germline V gene. Here the CDR3 DNA reads TGTGCCAGCAGCCAGCGGCGGATTGACAGGGAGAACACCGGGGAGCTGTTTTTT. It is translated as CASSQRRIDRENTGELFF.

The chain joins TRBV28 to TRBJ1-1; possible D gene TRBD1, 5 bases. The length of the CDR3 is 16 residues. Germline lookup yields CDR1 MDHEN and CDR2 SYDVKM. Trimming pared 6 bases from V and 0 bases from J, leaving 17 bases between. The CDR3 region is CASSPHVGPMNTEAFF. DNA of the CDR3: TGTGCCAGCAGCCCCCACGTGGGGCCGATGAACACTGAAGCTTTCTTT.

J is TRBJ2-7 and V is TRBV14, with 8 bases lining up with TRBD2. Germline loops: CDR1 SGHDN, CDR2 FVKESK. V lost 1 base, J lost 6 bases, and 5 bases stayed unmatched. CDR3 size: 14 residues. This chain's CDR3 is CASSQVGGGPEQYF. The DNA for the CDR3 is TGTGCCAGCAGCCAAGTCGGGGGGGGGCCCGAGCAGTACTTC.

The chain joins TRBV9 to TRBJ2-1; 12 bases are a match to TRBD1. The CDR3 covers 16 residues. Germline values: CDR1 SGDLS, CDR2 YYNGEE. Germline trimming cut 3 bases from V and 5 bases from J; bases unmatched to any gene: 6. CDR3 sequence reads: CASSDGGQGANNEQFF. The CDR3 DNA follows: TGTGCCAGCAGCGATGGGGGACAGGGGGCCAACAATGAGCAGTTCTTC.

V and J are TRBV5-1 and TRBJ1-5; a weak D match, TRBD1 (5 bases). CDR3 size: 18 residues. The germline V gene has CDR1 SGHRS and CDR2 YFSETQ. Trimming cost V 0 bases and J 1 base, with 17 bases left between them. CDR3 bases: TGCGCCAGCAGCTTGGCGGGGGTAAGGGTATGGAGCAATCAGCCCCAGCATTTT. It is translated as CASSLAGVRVWSNQPQHF.

This clone came up a few times. The chain combines TRBV3-1 (or the pseudogene TRBV3-2) with TRBJ1-1; 7 bases match TRBD1. This CDR3 spans 16 amino acids. V was pared by 3 bases and J by 1 base, with 8 bases of the junction left unmatched. Germline assignment: CDR1 LGHDT and CDR2 YNNKEL (reference sequence). DNA of the CDR3: TGTGCCAGCAGCCATCACAGGGGCGGACGGAACACTGAAGCTTTCTTT. It yields the protein CASSHHRGGRNTEAFF.